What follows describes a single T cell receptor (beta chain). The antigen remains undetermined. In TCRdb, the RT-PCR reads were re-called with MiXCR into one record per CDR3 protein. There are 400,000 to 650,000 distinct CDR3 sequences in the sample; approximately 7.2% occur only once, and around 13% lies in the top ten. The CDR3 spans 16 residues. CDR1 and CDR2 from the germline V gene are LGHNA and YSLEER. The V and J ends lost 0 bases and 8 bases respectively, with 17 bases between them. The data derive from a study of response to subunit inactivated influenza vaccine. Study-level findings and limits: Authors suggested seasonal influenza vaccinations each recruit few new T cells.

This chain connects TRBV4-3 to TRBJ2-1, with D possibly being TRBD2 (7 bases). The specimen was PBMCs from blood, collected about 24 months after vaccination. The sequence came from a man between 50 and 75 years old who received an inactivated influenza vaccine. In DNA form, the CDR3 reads TGCGCCAGCAGCCAAGATATAAGCGGGGAGGGGGATGAGCAGTTCTTC. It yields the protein CASSQDISGEGDEQFF.